The 18 T cell receptor beta chains presented below share a single source sample, sequenced in a study of cytomegalovirus exposure and HLA in healthy donors (dated 2017 in TCRdb). Libraries were constructed by the immunoSEQ multiplex PCR assay. The multiplex PCR relied on a mix of 60 forward primers for TCR Vbeta segments and 13 reverse primers for TCR Jbeta segments. The clones in this table, taken by TCRdb from immuneACCESS, are in-frame only. Not every clone is retained; where verified, under half of the shortfall comes from an unresolved V gene, and the cause of the rest is unknown. The sample yields 150,000 to 200,000 clones; roughly 77% were counted once. Over 4.5% of the sample comes from the top ten. Sequencing was done on a sample of PBMCs. All receptors derive from a male donor in good health and CMV-seronegative.

The gene calls are TRBV6-5 and TRBJ1-3; no clear D gene. Trimming took 6 bases from V and 0 from J, leaving 12 bases between them. The germline CDR1 and CDR2 sequences are MNHEY and SVGAGI. The CDR3 runs 15 residues. The CDR3 loop reads CASRPPAASGNTIYF. CDR3 DNA: TGTGCCAGCAGGCCTCCCGCGGCCTCTGGAAACACCATATATTTT.

V usage is TRBV28 and J usage is TRBJ1-1; D possibly corresponds to TRBD1 (5 bases). V gave up 7 bases and J gave up 4 bases, with 25 bases separating them. Germline V lookup: CDR1 MDHEN, CDR2 SYDVKM. CDR3 size: 17 residues. CDR3 loop: CASTAVRGAGVGTEAFF. In DNA form, the CDR3 reads TGTGCCAGCACCGCCGTGCGGGGCGCGGGGGTTGGCACTGAAGCTTTCTTT.

The chain employs TRBV11-2 and TRBJ1-2; perhaps TRBD1 as D (6 bases). V was cut by 5 bases and J by 7 bases, with 17 bases left in between. CDR1 is SGHAT, CDR2 FQNNGV, per germline. The CDR3 loop spans 14 amino acids. The CDR3 is CASSPPQGRGGYTF. The CDR3, as DNA: TGTGCCAGCAGCCCCCCCCAGGGGCGAGGTGGCTACACCTTC.

This clone was counted between two and nine times. The CDR3 here is CASSERRGENIQYF. The DNA of the CDR3 is TGTGCCAGCAGTGAAAGGCGGGGGGAAAACATTCAGTACTTC. The chain has TRBV2 and TRBJ2-4; 8 nucleotides match TRBD2. Per germline, CDR1 SNHLY and CDR2 FYNNEI. This CDR3 has 14 amino acids. Germline trimming cut 2 bases from V and 5 bases from J; bases unmatched to any gene: 2.

The chain carries TRBV6-4 and TRBJ2-3, with TRBD2 identical over 11 bases. The CDR3 loop spans 15 amino acids. The V gene end was trimmed by 3 bases and the J gene end by 2 bases; junction bases not matched to a gene: 1. Per germline, CDR1 MRHNA and CDR2 SNTAGT. CDR3 in DNA: TGTGCCAGCAGTGAACTAGCGGGAGCCACAGATACGCAGTATTTT. Amino acid sequence: CASSELAGATDTQYF.

The V gene is TRBV10-3, the J gene TRBJ2-7, with D perhaps TRBD2 (5 bases). Looked up from germline, CDR1 is ENHRY and CDR2 is SYGVKD. The CDR3 is made up of 17 amino acids. With 2 bases removed from V and 2 bases from J, the gap between germline ends came to 19 bases. The DNA of the CDR3 is TGTGCCATCAGTGAGCCCCCATCGGCGGGCGGAACCTACGAGCAGTACTTC. Translated: CAISEPPSAGGTYEQYF.

This chain uses TRBV4-2 with TRBJ2-2; 8 positions agree with TRBD1. The V gene end was trimmed by 4 bases and the J gene end by 1 base; junction bases not matched to a gene: 2. The CDR3 loop spans 15 amino acids. Per the germline V gene, CDR1 is LGHNA and CDR2 is YNFKEQ. CDR3 nucleotide sequence: TGTGCCAGCAGCCGAGACAGGGGGAACACCGGGGAGCTGTTTTTT. It encodes CASSRDRGNTGELFF.

The chain recombines TRBV6-1 with TRBJ2-3; perhaps TRBD2 as D (5 bases). Germline lookup yields CDR1 MNHNS and CDR2 SASEGT. The CDR3 extends over 14 amino acids. Trimming cost V 7 bases and J 0 bases, with 11 bases left between them. The CDR3 loop is CASKFRESTDTQYF. Written as DNA, the CDR3 is TGTGCCAGCAAATTTAGGGAGAGCACAGATACGCAGTATTTT.

The V gene is TRBV7-3, the J gene TRBJ2-2; D is possibly TRBD2 (6 bases). The CDR3 is 14 amino acids. V was trimmed by 5 bases and J by 6 bases, leaving 13 bases between them. Germline V gene data show CDR1 as SGHTA and CDR2 as FQGTGA. In DNA, the CDR3 is TGTGCCAGCAGCCCCCGGGGGTCCCCCGGGGAGCTGTTTTTT. Translation gives CASSPRGSPGELFF.

This clone was counted between two and nine times. The gene calls are TRBV18 and TRBJ1-6; the D gene is possibly TRBD1 (5 bases). Looked up from germline, CDR1 is KGHSH and CDR2 is LQKENI. V lost 3 bases and J 5 bases, leaving 11 bases between the germline ends. This CDR3 is built from 15 residues. CDR3 DNA sequence: TGTGCCAGCTCACCGGGGCAGCGGGATAATTCACCCCTCCACTTT. Translation: CASSPGQRDNSPLHF.

V and J are TRBV7-2 and TRBJ2-1; D call uncertain. This CDR3 has 15 amino acids. Germline loops: CDR1 SGHTA, CDR2 FQGNSA. The V and J ends lost 2 bases and 3 bases respectively, with 11 bases between them. CDR3 bases: TGTGCCAGCAGCTTACTTGCGGAACTCTACAATGAGCAGTTCTTC. Protein product: CASSLLAELYNEQFF. Full variable domain (missing parts from reference TRBV7-2 and TRBJ2-1): GAGVSQSPSNKVTEKGKDVELRCDPISGHTALYWYRQSLGQGLEFLIYFQGNSAPDKSGLPSDRFSAERTGGSVSTLTIQRTQQEDSAVYLCASSLLAELYNEQFFGPGTRLTVL.

This chain's CDR3 is CASSGDRNFLAGVGGETQYF. The CDR3 DNA reads as TGTGCCAGCAGTGGGGACAGGAATTTTTTAGCGGGAGTAGGCGGGGAGACCCAGTACTTC. The genes are TRBV6-4 and TRBJ2-5; D may be TRBD2 (9 bases). This CDR3 is built from 20 residues. CDR1 is MRHNA, CDR2 SNTAGT, per germline. V shed 4 bases and J shed 5 bases, with 32 bases lying between them.

The V and J genes are TRBV5-4 and TRBJ2-7; 9 bases fit TRBD2. The CDR3 totals 15 residues. Germline CDR1 and CDR2: SGHNT and YYREEE (reference sequence). The J segment lost 0 bases and the V segment lost 4 bases, leaving 5 bases of the junction unmatched. For the CDR3, the DNA is TGTGCCAGCAGCCAACCTAGCGGGATCTCCTACGAGCAGTACTTC. It encodes CASSQPSGISYEQYF.

The chain employs TRBV11-2 and TRBJ2-3; 8 nucleotides agree with TRBD1. Trimming at V came to 6 bases and at J to 0 bases, leaving 5 bases not matched to a gene. Germline V gene sequence: CDR1 SGHAT, CDR2 FQNNGV. This CDR3 region has 15 residues. CDR3 DNA: TGTGCCAGCAGACGGGGACAGGTGAGCACAGATACGCAGTATTTT. This codes for CASRRGQVSTDTQYF. Complete variable domain (other parts from reference TRBV11-2 and TRBJ2-3): EAGVAQSPRYKIIEKRQSVAFWCNPISGHATLYWYQQILGQGPKLLIQFQNNGVVDDSQLPKDRFSAERLKGVDSTLKIQPAKLEDSAVYLCASRRGQVSTDTQYFGPGTRLTVL.

This chain connects TRBV7-8 to TRBJ1-4; the D gene is possibly TRBD1 (6 bases). The CDR3 spans 18 residues. The germline V and J ends were trimmed by 1 base and 7 bases, with 22 bases remaining between them. The germline gives CDR1 SGHVS, CDR2 FQNEAQ. CDR3 nucleotides: TGTGCCAGCAGCTTAGTCGTGGGGACATCGTCGAGAGGTGAAAAACTGTTTTTT. Translation gives CASSLVVGTSSRGEKLFF.

The chain uses TRBV5-8 and TRBJ2-3, with D possibly matching TRBD1 (5 bases). Germline CDR1 is SGHTS and CDR2 is YDEGEE. Between the trimmed V and J ends, which lost 0 bases and 5 bases, there was a span of 7 bases. The CDR3 length is 13 residues. In nucleotides, the CDR3 is TGTGCCAGCAGCTTGGCTACAGGAGATACGCAGTATTTT. Encoded protein: CASSLATGDTQYF.

The chain uses TRBV29-1 and TRBJ1-1; no clear D gene. The V gene's germline CDR1 is SQVTM and CDR2 ANQGSEA. The length of the CDR3 is 14 residues. CDR3 protein: CRGSKAHGSTEAFF. The CDR3 DNA reads as TGCAGAGGGAGCAAGGCCCACGGGAGCACTGAAGCTTTCTTT.

This clone was found a few times. For the CDR3, the DNA is TGTGCCTGGAAAGGGACACCCCAGATTCTCACCGGGGAGCTGTTTTTT. Translation gives CAWKGTPQILTGELFF. The chain combines TRBV30 with TRBJ2-2, with TRBD1 as a possible D gene (6 bases). Germline loops: CDR1 GTSNPN, CDR2 SVGIG (reference sequence). Trimming removed 4 bases from V and 4 bases from J, with 19 bases in between. The CDR3 contains 16 residues. Full variable domain (missing parts from reference TRBV30 and TRBJ2-2): SQTIHQWPATLVQPVGSPLSLECTVEGTSNPNLYWYRQAAGRGLQLLFYSVGIGQISSEVPQNLSASRPQDRQFILSSKKLLLSDSGFYLCAWKGTPQILTGELFFGEGSRLTVL.